The 5 T cell receptor beta chains below were found in one sample sequenced in a study of radiation and T cells in renal cell carcinoma. Assay: immunoSEQ multiplex PCR; the TCRdb copy retains only in-frame clones and omits some. The table lists over 85,000 clones, approximately 80% of them singletons. The time point here: blood 4 weeks post-SBRT, at nephrectomy. Treatment defined: 15 Gy SBRT to primary tumor, nephrectomy 4 weeks later. The material sequenced was blood, taken from a patient whose treatment included radiotherapy and nephrectomy. These receptors were taken from a man in his forties or fifties with renal cell carcinoma.

The J gene is TRBJ2-5, the V gene TRBV2; D remains unclear. Looked up from germline, CDR1 is SNHLY and CDR2 is FYNNEI. This CDR3 is built from 13 residues. V lost 3 bases and J lost 3, with 8 bases in between. Here the CDR3 reads CASSDVGKETQYF. CDR3 nucleotide sequence: TGTGCCAGCAGTGATGTCGGTAAAGAGACCCAGTACTTC.

This clone was recorded only once. This chain links TRBV7-8 with TRBJ2-1; 7 bases line up with TRBD2. Germline loops: CDR1 SGHVS, CDR2 FQNEAQ. Unmatched junction bases numbered 11, after V lost 4 bases and J lost 2 bases. CDR3 length: 17 amino acids. The CDR3 spells CASSSTLREDPYNEQFF. In nucleotides, the CDR3 is TGTGCCAGCAGCTCGACGCTCCGGGAGGATCCCTACAATGAGCAGTTCTTC.

There are a few counts of this clone. The gene calls are TRBV30 and TRBJ1-4; D not certain. Germline assignment: CDR1 GTSNPN and CDR2 SVGIG (reference sequence). This CDR3 region has 14 residues. V dropped 3 bases and J dropped 0 bases, with 8 bases sitting between them. The DNA for the CDR3 is TGTGCCTGGAGGGATTCTACAACTAATGAAAAACTGTTTTTT. Protein product: CAWRDSTTNEKLFF.

The chain employs TRBV7-9 and TRBJ2-5; D might be TRBD2 (5 bases). The CDR3 spans 14 residues. Germline loops: CDR1 SEHNR, CDR2 FQNEAQ (reference sequence). Trimming left V 5 bases short and J 5 bases short, with 15 bases between. The CDR3 coding sequence is TGTGCCAGCAGCCGCCTACTAGTTCAGGAGACCCAGTACTTC. Translated, it gives CASSRLLVQETQYF.

The chain employs TRBV2 and TRBJ1-3; TRBD1 agrees at 7 bases. There are 13 residues in the CDR3. Per the germline V gene, CDR1 is SNHLY and CDR2 is FYNNEI. V lost 6 bases and J lost 1; bases outside the gene matches: 0. The CDR3 DNA is TGTGCCAGCAGGACAGGGTCTGGAAACACCATATATTTT. The encoded protein is CASRTGSGNTIYF. Variable domain in full (rest from reference TRBV2 and TRBJ1-3): EPEVTQTPSHQVTQMGQEVILRCVPISNHLYFYWYRQILGQKVEFLVSFYNNEISEKSEIFDDQFSVERPDGSNFTLKIRSTKLEDSAMYFCASRTGSGNTIYFGEGSWLTVV.